The source of this TCR beta chain is a study of identical twins. Study results and caveats: Rather than following the same donors, the conclusions depended on cross-sectional statistical analysis.

This CDR3 is built from 15 residues. The V segment lost 3 bases and the J segment 2 bases; nucleotides outside the gene matches: 5. This clonotype occurred many times. Its antigen is undetermined. Each CDR3 protein gets one entry after TCRdb re-called the 5' RACE reads with MiXCR. The data show some 300,000 distinct CDR3 sequences, with 12% seen just once and more than 6% held by the top ten. This sample was also put to use in a study of yellow fever vaccine responses in identical twins.

This chain joins TRBV12-3 or TRBV12-4 and TRBJ2-3, with 7 bases that match TRBD1. The specimen was CD8+ T cells sorted from blood. The clonotype was recovered from a young woman in good health. CDR3 loop: CASSFGTVNTDTQYF. CDR3 bases: TGTGCCAGCAGTTTTGGGACAGTAAACACAGATACGCAGTATTTT.